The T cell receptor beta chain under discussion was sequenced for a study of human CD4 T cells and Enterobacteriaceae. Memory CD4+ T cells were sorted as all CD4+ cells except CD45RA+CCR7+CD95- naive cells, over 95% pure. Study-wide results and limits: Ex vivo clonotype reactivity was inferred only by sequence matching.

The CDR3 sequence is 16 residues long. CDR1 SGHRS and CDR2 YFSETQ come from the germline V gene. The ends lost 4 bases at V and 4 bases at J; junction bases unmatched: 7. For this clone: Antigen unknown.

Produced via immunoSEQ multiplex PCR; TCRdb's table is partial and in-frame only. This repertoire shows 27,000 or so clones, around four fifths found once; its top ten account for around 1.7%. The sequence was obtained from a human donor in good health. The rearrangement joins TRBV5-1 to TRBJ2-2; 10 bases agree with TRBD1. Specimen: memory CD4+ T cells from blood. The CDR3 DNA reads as TGCGCCAGCAGCGCGGGACAGGGGTCGGGCACCGGGGAGCTGTTTTTT. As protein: CASSAGQGSGTGELFF.